This is a list of T cell receptor beta chains from one sample in a study of cytomegalovirus exposure and HLA in healthy donors. Sequenced by immunoSEQ multiplex PCR; TCRdb stores in-frame clones only, minus some. The top ten hold roughly 1.4% of the sample, which has more than 110,000 clones, approximately 84% seen once. Sequencing was performed on PBMCs. Receptors originate from a man between 25 and 39 years old in good health and CMV-seropositive. Each CDR3 is given with its conserved first and last residue. A D gene is named only where the DNA matches it firmly. The listing skips clone size in some rows; elsewhere it reads once, few, many or a size class.

>NA|TRBJ2-1|TRBV4-1|NA
CASSQDQGSYNEQFF
TGCGCCAGCAGCCAAGATCAGGGTTCCTACAATGAGCAGTTCTTC
>TRBD2|TRBJ2-3|TRBV5-4|NA
CASSRTSGSPDTQYF
TGTGCCAGCAGTCGGACTAGCGGGAGCCCAGATACGCAGTATTTT
>NA|TRBJ1-6|TRBV5-1|NA
CASMVDSNSPLHF
TGCGCCAGCATGGTTGACAGTAATTCACCCCTCCACTTT
>TRBD1|TRBJ2-1|TRBV9|NA
CASSTRTGGAYNEQFF
TGTGCCAGCAGCACTAGGACAGGGGGAGCCTACAATGAGCAGTTCTTC
>TRBD1|TRBJ1-2|TRBV28|NA
CASGTGNYYGYTF
TGTGCCAGCGGGACAGGGAATTACTATGGCTACACCTTC
>NA|TRBJ1-1|TRBV4-1|NA
CASSLGQGTEAFF
TGCGCCAGCAGCCTGGGGCAAGGCACTGAAGCTTTCTTT
>TRBD1|TRBJ1-1|TRBV28|few
CASSGGTGAEAFF
TGTGCCAGCAGCGGGGGAACAGGGGCTGAAGCTTTCTTT
>NA|TRBJ1-3|TRBV6-6|NA
CASRTPQGIGNTIYF
TGTGCCAGCAGGACTCCACAGGGAATTGGAAACACCATATATTTT
>TRBD1|TRBJ2-2|TRBV7-8|NA
CASSPGQRDTGELFF
TGTGCCAGCAGTCCGGGACAGAGAGACACCGGGGAGCTGTTTTTT
>TRBD1|TRBJ2-1|TRBV5-4|NA
CASSRDRKELFF
TGTGCCAGCAGCCGGGACAGGAAGGAACTGTTCTTC
>TRBD2|TRBJ2-5|TRBV30|once
CAWSVAGGSGGQETQYF
TGTGCCTGGAGCGTAGCGGGGGGGTCCGGGGGCCAAGAGACCCAGTACTTC
>NA|TRBJ2-3|TRBV25-1|few
CASRAERIDTQYF
TGTGCCAGCAGAGCGGAACGGATAGATACGCAGTATTTT
>NA|TRBJ2-5|TRBV21-1|NA
CASSKIRGGETQYF
TGTGCCAGCAGCAAAATAAGGGGGGGAGAGACCCAGTACTTC
>TRBD1|TRBJ2-6|TRBV27|once
CASGDRAGANVLTF
TGTGCCAGCGGAGACAGGGCCGGGGCCAACGTCCTGACTTTC
>TRBD2|TRBJ2-1|TRBV28|NA
CASSLGLAGVEQFF
TGTGCCAGCAGTTTAGGGCTAGCGGGAGTCGAGCAGTTCTTC
>TRBD2|TRBJ2-3|TRBV6-1|NA
CASSESGGADTQYF
TGTGCCAGCAGTGAGAGCGGGGGGGCAGATACGCAGTATTTT
>TRBD2|TRBJ2-7|TRBV19|many
CASSTPRTSGAYEQYF
TGTGCCAGTAGTACCCCTCGCACTAGCGGGGCCTACGAGCAGTACTTC
>NA|TRBJ1-5|TRBV19|NA
CASSIPGQGGQPQHF
TGTGCCAGTAGTATCCCAGGGCAGGGCGGTCAGCCCCAGCATTTT
>TRBD1|TRBJ1-6|TRBV19|NA
CASSIRQGHSPLHF
TGTGCCAGTAGTATTCGACAGGGCCATTCACCCCTCCACTTT
>NA|TRBJ1-3|TRBV7-9|NA
CASSLERGNTIYF
TGTGCCAGCAGCTTAGAACGGGGGAACACCATATATTTT
>NA|TRBJ2-7|TRBV6-5|NA
CASSYSSLSPYEQYF
TGTGCCAGCAGTTACTCGAGCCTCTCCCCCTACGAGCAGTACTTC
>NA|TRBJ1-1|TRBV19|NA
CASSIRRQENTEAFF
TGTGCCAGTAGTATAAGGCGACAGGAAAACACTGAAGCTTTCTTT
>TRBD1|TRBJ1-5|TRBV6-6|few
CASSPQGAAPKPQHF
TGTGCCAGCAGCCCCCAGGGGGCCGCTCCAAAGCCCCAGCATTTT
>TRBD2|TRBJ2-5|TRBV30|NA
CAWSVRSGGTQETQYF
TGTGCCTGGAGTGTACGTAGCGGGGGAACCCAAGAGACCCAGTACTTC
>NA|TRBJ2-7|TRBV9|NA
CASSVGAGEQYF
TGTGCCAGCAGCGTAGGGGCCGGCGAGCAGTACTTC